What follows are 3 T cell receptor beta chains derived from one specimen sequenced in a study of regulatory T cells in long-lasting Graves disease. Noted time point: newly diagnosed GD, antithyroid drugs for less than 3 months. The TCR library was prepared using RNA isolated from PBMCs. The TCR beta library used iRepertoire HTBI primers with Arm-PCR amplification of CDR3. TCRdb ran MiXCR on the multiplex PCR reads and lists one entry per CDR3 protein. In the table there are 500,000 or so distinct CDR3 sequences, 15% to 20% of which are singletons. The data also belong to a second study, concerning T cells in Graves' hyperthyroidism and ophthalmopathy.

Material: peripheral blood mononuclear cells (PBMCs), obtained at new diagnosis, from a patient treated with antithyroid drugs. The receptors shown here come from a man aged 35 to 55 with Graves disease.

The sample holds a few counts of this clonotype. J is TRBJ2-3 and V is TRBV4-2; D may be TRBD2 (5 bases). V lost 1 base to trimming and J lost 2 bases, with 13 bases between them. Germline CDR1 is LGHNA and CDR2 is YNFKEQ. This CDR3 spans 16 amino acids. In DNA form, the CDR3 reads TGTGCCAGCAGCCAAGGAGGGAGAGACTTCACAGATACGCAGTATTTT. Translating it yields CASSQGGRDFTDTQYF.

This clonotype showed up just a few times. This rearrangement joins TRBV28 to TRBJ2-7, with a possible D match to TRBD2 (6 bases). V lost 5 bases, J lost 2 bases, and 19 bases lay in between. CDR1 and CDR2 from the germline V gene are MDHEN and SYDVKM. There are 16 residues in the CDR3. CDR3 amino acids: CASSTLLAKQTYEQYF. For the CDR3, the DNA is TGTGCCAGCAGTACCCTTCTAGCGAAGCAGACCTACGAGCAGTACTTC.

This clonotype was counted many times. The CDR3 here is CASNVAGEETQYF. For the CDR3, the DNA is TGTGCCAGCAACGTAGCGGGAGAAGAGACCCAGTACTTC. The V gene is TRBV6-1, the J gene TRBJ2-5, with 9 bases fitting TRBD2. This CDR3 is 13 amino acids long. Germline V gene lookup returns CDR1 MNHNS and CDR2 SASEGT. V lost 7 bases, J lost 3 bases, and 3 bases stayed unmatched.